This T cell receptor beta chain was sequenced during a study of cytomegalovirus exposure and HLA in healthy donors. Overall study results and limits: As confirmed in vitro, three CMV-associated chains were specific for CMV antigens. For presence/absence analyses, sequencing depth was assumed to be roughly uniform across donors.

In the PCR, 60 Vbeta and 13 Jbeta primers were used. Produced via immunoSEQ multiplex PCR; TCRdb's table is partial and in-frame only. The sample lists 150,000 or so clones, 70% to 80% occurring once. V was clipped by 3 bases and J by 2 bases; unmatched bases: 2. The CDR3 extends over 14 amino acids. Germline CDR1 is SGHTS and CDR2 is YDEGEE. This clone was observed a single time. The target antigen is unknown. The chain recombines TRBV5-8 with TRBJ1-5, with 7 bases identical to TRBD1. The source of this sequence is a man aged 25-45 years in good health and CMV-seropositive. The sequenced material came from PBMCs. This chain's CDR3 is CASSYRGGNQPQHF. Written as DNA, the CDR3 is TGTGCCAGCAGCTACAGGGGAGGCAATCAGCCCCAGCATTTT.